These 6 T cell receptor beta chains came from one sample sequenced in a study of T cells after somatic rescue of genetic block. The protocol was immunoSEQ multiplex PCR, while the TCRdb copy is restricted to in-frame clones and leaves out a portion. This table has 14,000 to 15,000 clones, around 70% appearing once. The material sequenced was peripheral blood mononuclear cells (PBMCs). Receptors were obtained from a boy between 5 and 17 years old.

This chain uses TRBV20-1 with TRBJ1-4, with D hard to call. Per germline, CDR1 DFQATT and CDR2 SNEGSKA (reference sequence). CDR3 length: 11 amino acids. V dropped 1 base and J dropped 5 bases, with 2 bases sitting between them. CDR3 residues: CSARVNEKLFF. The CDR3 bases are TGCAGTGCTAGAGTAAATGAAAAACTGTTTTTT.

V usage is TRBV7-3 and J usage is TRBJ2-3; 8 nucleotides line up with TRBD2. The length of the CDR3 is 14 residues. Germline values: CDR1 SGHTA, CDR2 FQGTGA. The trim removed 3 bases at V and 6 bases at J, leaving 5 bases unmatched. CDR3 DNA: TGTGCCAGCAGCTTGCGGGGGGCGACGGATACGCAGTATTTT. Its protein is CASSLRGATDTQYF.

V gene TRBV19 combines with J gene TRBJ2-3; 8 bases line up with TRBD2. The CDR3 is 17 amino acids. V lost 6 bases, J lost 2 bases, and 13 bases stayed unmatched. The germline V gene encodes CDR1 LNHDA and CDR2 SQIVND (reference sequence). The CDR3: CASSDPGGGAYTDTQYF. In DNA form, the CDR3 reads TGTGCCAGTAGCGATCCGGGAGGGGGGGCTTACACAGATACGCAGTATTTT. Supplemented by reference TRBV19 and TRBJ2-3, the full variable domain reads DGGITQSPKYLFRKEGQNVTLSCEQNLNHDAMYWYRQDPGQGLRLIYYSQIVNDFQKGDIAEGYSVSREKKESFPLTVTSAQKNPTAFYLCASSDPGGGAYTDTQYFGPGTRLTVL.

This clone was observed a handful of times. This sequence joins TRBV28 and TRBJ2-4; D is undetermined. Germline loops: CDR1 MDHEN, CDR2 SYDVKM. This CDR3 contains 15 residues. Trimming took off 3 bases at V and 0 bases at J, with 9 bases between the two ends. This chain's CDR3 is CASSFNGLAKNIQYF. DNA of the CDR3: TGTGCCAGCAGTTTTAACGGTTTAGCCAAAAACATTCAGTACTTC.

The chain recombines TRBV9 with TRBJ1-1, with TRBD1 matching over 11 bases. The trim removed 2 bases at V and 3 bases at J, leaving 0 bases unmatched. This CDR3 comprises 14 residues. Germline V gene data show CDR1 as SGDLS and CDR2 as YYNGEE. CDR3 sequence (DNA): TGTGCCAGCAGCGTGGGACAGGGGGACACTGAAGCTTTCTTT. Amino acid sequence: CASSVGQGDTEAFF.

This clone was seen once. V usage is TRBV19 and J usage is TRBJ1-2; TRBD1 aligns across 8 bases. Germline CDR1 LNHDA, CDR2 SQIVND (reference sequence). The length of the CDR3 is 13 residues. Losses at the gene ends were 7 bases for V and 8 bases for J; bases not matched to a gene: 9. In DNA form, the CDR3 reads TGTGCCAGTAAAGCGACAGGGGAAAGAGGCTACACCTTC. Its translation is CASKATGERGYTF.